This TCR beta chain came from a study of circulating tumor DNA in untreated peripheral T-cell lymphoma. Study-wide results and limits: In approximately 78% of patients, tumor-specific clonotypes were identified.

This tumor tissue came from a pretreatment baseline collection. This clone was picked up a small number of times. Its antigen is undetermined. TCRdb's copy holds only in-frame clones and misses some; the assay was immunoSEQ multiplex PCR. Of some 7,200 clones in the sample, approximately 62% were seen once. This CDR3 region has 14 residues. Trimming stripped 5 bases from V and 5 bases from J, with 15 bases between. Germline CDR1 reads SGHNT; CDR2 reads YENEEA. The receptor was isolated from a human donor with peripheral T-cell lymphoma. The specimen was tumor tissue. This chain connects TRBV11-3 to TRBJ2-5, with a tentative D call TRBD2 (5 bases). The CDR3 sequence is CASSSRPRGETQYF. In nucleotides, the CDR3 is TGTGCCAGCAGCAGCCGTCCCCGCGGGGAGACCCAGTACTTC.